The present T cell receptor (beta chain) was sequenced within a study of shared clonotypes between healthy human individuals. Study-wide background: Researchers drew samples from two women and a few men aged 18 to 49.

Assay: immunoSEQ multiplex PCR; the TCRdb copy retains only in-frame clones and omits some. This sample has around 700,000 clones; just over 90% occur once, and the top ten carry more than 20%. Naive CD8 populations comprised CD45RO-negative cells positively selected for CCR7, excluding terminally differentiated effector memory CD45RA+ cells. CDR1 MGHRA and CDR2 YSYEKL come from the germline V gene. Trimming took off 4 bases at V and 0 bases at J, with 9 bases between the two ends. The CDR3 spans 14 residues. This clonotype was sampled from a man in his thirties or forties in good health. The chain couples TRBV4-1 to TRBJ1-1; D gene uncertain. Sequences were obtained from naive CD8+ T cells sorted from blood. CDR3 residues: CASSLKSLNTEAFF. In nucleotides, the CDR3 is TGCGCCAGCAGCCTAAAATCGTTGAACACTGAAGCTTTCTTT.